The 26 T cell receptor beta chains listed next were all sequenced from one sample in a study of siplizumab effects on memory and regulatory T cells (dated by TCRdb to about 2019). The library was obtained by the immunoSEQ multiplex PCR assay. Drawn from immuneACCESS, this table holds only the in-frame rearrangements with V and J called that TCRdb kept. Clones are partly lost; checked studies trace under half to an unresolved V gene and leave the rest unexplained. This sample holds about 100,000 clones; more than 85% were observed only once. In total, the top ten clones hold more than 2.5% of the sample. Sequencing input: CD4+ T cells sorted from blood. The receptors derive from a human donor in good health. Some clones in this sample may be carry-over from other donors' samples.

The J gene is TRBJ2-7, the V gene TRBV20-1; D gene uncertain. The ends were cut back, 6 bases at V and 5 bases at J, with 8 bases in the middle. This CDR3 spans 10 amino acids. Germline V gene data show CDR1 as DFQATT and CDR2 as SNEGSKA (reference sequence). The DNA for the CDR3 is TGCAGTGCACCTATAAACGAGCAGTACTTC. The encoded protein is CSAPINEQYF.

The chain recombines TRBV14 with TRBJ2-2; a weak D match, TRBD2 (6 bases). CDR1 SGHDN and CDR2 FVKESK come from the germline V gene. V was clipped by 1 base and J by 5 bases, with 14 bases between them. This CDR3 contains 16 residues. CDR3: CASSQVRLVDTGELFF. DNA of the CDR3: TGTGCCAGCAGCCAAGTTAGACTAGTAGATACCGGGGAGCTGTTTTTT.

The chain employs TRBV7-3 and TRBJ2-1; D is undetermined. The CDR3 extends over 14 amino acids. V was cut by 0 bases and J by 10 bases, with 13 bases left in between. Germline V lookup: CDR1 SGHTA, CDR2 FQGTGA. CDR3 DNA sequence: TGTGCCAGCAGCTTAACCCTCGACTCCCGAGAGCAGTTCTTC. The encoded protein is CASSLTLDSREQFF.

This clone was recorded a few times. V gene TRBV6-5 combines with J gene TRBJ2-7; 9 bases align to TRBD2. CDR1 and CDR2 from the germline V gene are MNHEY and SVGAGI. Germline trimming cut 6 bases from V and 4 bases from J; bases unmatched to any gene: 7. This CDR3 comprises 14 residues. The CDR3 loop reads CASSDSGRTYEQYF. The CDR3 DNA reads as TGTGCCAGCAGCGATAGCGGGAGAACGTACGAGCAGTACTTC.

This sequence joins TRBV25-1 and TRBJ1-2, with D tentatively TRBD1 (5 bases). Germline V gene lookup returns CDR1 MGHDK and CDR2 SYGVNS. The CDR3 is made up of 13 amino acids. Trimming stripped 1 base from V and 3 bases from J, with 6 bases between. In nucleotides, the CDR3 is TGTGCCAGCAGTGAATGGGGCTACTATGGCTACACCTTC. Translation gives CASSEWGYYGYTF.

For the CDR3, the DNA is TGTGCCAGCAGACGAAGACGGGATAGGACGGATACGCAGTATTTT. Translated: CASRRRRDRTDTQYF. This chain links TRBV27 with TRBJ2-3; D perhaps matches TRBD2 (5 bases). V was shortened by 6 bases and J by 6 bases, with 19 bases between the two germline ends. The germline V gene encodes CDR1 MNHEY and CDR2 SMNVEV (reference sequence). The CDR3 consists of 15 residues.

This chain links TRBV11-2 with TRBJ2-7, with unresolved D. V dropped 4 bases and J dropped 0 bases, with 7 bases sitting between them. CDR1 is SGHAT and CDR2 is FQNNGV in the germline V gene. The CDR3 consists of 13 residues. The CDR3 DNA reads as TGTGCCAGCAGCTCTAGGAGCTCCTACGAGCAGTACTTC. It specifies CASSSRSSYEQYF. Combining the CDR3 with reference TRBV11-2 and TRBJ2-7 gives the whole variable domain EAGVAQSPRYKIIEKRQSVAFWCNPISGHATLYWYQQILGQGPKLLIQFQNNGVVDDSQLPKDRFSAERLKGVDSTLKIQPAKLEDSAVYLCASSSRSSYEQYFGPGTRLTVT.

The rearrangement uses TRBV27 and TRBJ1-2, with no clear D. CDR3 length equals 15 residues. Per the germline V gene, CDR1 is MNHEY and CDR2 is SMNVEV (reference sequence). The ends were cut back, 3 bases at V and 5 bases at J, with 16 bases in the middle. The CDR3 coding sequence is TGTGCCAGCAGTTTGAGGCCCCAGGAGGGATATGGCTACACCTTC. Its protein product is CASSLRPQEGYGYTF.

Note on this clone: One end of the junction fails to match germline, which may point to a read error. CDR3 nucleotide sequence: TGCAGCGTGGAAGCACAATGGGGACAGGGTGACGGCTACACCTTC. This sequence encodes CSVEAQWGQGDGYTF. V and J are TRBV29-1 and TRBJ1-2; the match to TRBD1 covers 9 bases. Germline CDR1 and CDR2: SQVTM and ANQGSEA. The CDR3 is 15 residues long.

The chain carries TRBV28 and TRBJ2-7; no definite D call. The germline V and J ends were trimmed by 1 base and 6 bases, with 13 bases remaining between them. The CDR3 length is 14 residues. CDR1 and CDR2 (germline): MDHEN, SYDVKM. The chain's CDR3 is CASSLSSTGGEQYF. The CDR3 DNA reads as TGTGCCAGCAGTTTATCTTCGACTGGCGGCGAGCAGTACTTC.

The chain carries TRBV9 and TRBJ2-2, with a tentative D call TRBD2 (6 bases). The CDR3 covers 15 residues. The V end was cut by 0 bases, the J end by 4 bases, with 10 bases between. Germline CDR1 SGDLS, CDR2 YYNGEE. This CDR3 is CASSVDGGGTGELFF. The CDR3 region has the DNA TGTGCCAGCAGCGTAGATGGGGGAGGCACCGGGGAGCTGTTTTTT. Full variable domain (remainder filled in from reference TRBV9 and TRBJ2-2): DSGVTQTPKHLITATGQRVTLRCSPRSGDLSVYWYQQSLDQGLQFLIQYYNGEERAKGNILERFSAQQFPDLHSELNLSSLELGDSALYFCASSVDGGGTGELFFGEGSRLTVL.

The rearrangement links TRBV11-2 to TRBJ2-1; 7 positions agree with TRBD1. The CDR3 has 15 residues. The junction had 10 bases not matched to a gene; V was cut back by 4 bases and J by 7 bases. Looked up from germline, CDR1 is SGHAT and CDR2 is FQNNGV. The DNA of the CDR3 is TGTGCCAGCAGCTCTAGACAGGGTCGTAGGAATGAGCAGTTCTTC. Residues: CASSSRQGRRNEQFF.

CDR3 sequence: CASSSRGPMVTGELFF. In DNA form, the CDR3 reads TGTGCCAGTAGCTCCAGGGGGCCCATGGTCACCGGGGAGCTGTTTTTT. The chain combines TRBV19 with TRBJ2-2; 8 bases are a match to TRBD1. Germline CDR1 and CDR2: LNHDA and SQIVND (reference sequence). This CDR3 has 16 amino acids. After removal of 6 bases from V and 4 bases from J, the junction contained 10 bases not matched to a gene.

The CDR3 reads CASSLGRDRDLRAFF. The CDR3 coding sequence is TGTGCCAGCAGTTTAGGGCGTGACAGGGATCTTAGAGCTTTCTTT. The chain joins TRBV28 to TRBJ1-1; TRBD1 agrees at 7 bases. There are 15 residues in the CDR3. V shed 2 bases, J shed 10 bases, and the junction held 13 bases outside the gene matches. Germline V lookup: CDR1 MDHEN, CDR2 SYDVKM.

The rearrangement joins TRBV7-2 to TRBJ1-2, with 8 bases that match TRBD1. The CDR3 is 15 amino acids. Per the germline V gene, CDR1 is SGHTA and CDR2 is FQGNSA. J was trimmed by 2 bases and V by 0 bases; bases with no gene match: 2. CDR3 DNA: TGTGCCAGCAGCTTAGCCGGACAGGGAAACTATGGCTACACCTTC. It is translated as CASSLAGQGNYGYTF. The full variable domain, with the rest looked up from reference TRBV7-2 and TRBJ1-2, is GAGVSQSPSNKVTEKGKDVELRCDPISGHTALYWYRQSLGQGLEFLIYFQGNSAPDKSGLPSDRFSAERTGGSVSTLTIQRTQQEDSAVYLCASSLAGQGNYGYTFGSGTRLTVV.

V gene TRBV5-6 combines with J gene TRBJ2-7; D is perhaps TRBD1 or TRBD2 (5 bases each). Trimming pared 2 bases from V and 6 bases from J, leaving 12 bases between. This CDR3 has 13 residues. Germline V gives CDR1 SGHDT, CDR2 YYEEEE. CDR3 DNA sequence: TGTGCCAGCAGCTTTCAGGGTCGGGGCGAGCAGTACTTC. Translating gives CASSFQGRGEQYF.

The J gene is TRBJ2-4, the V gene TRBV18; 7 bases fit TRBD2. The trim removed 0 bases at V and 7 bases at J, leaving 12 bases unmatched. Germline V gives CDR1 KGHSH, CDR2 LQKENI. The CDR3 extends over 17 amino acids. Written as DNA, the CDR3 is TGTGCCAGCTCACCACCGTTAGCCGAGTGGGGGGGGAACATTCAGTACTTC. It translates to CASSPPLAEWGGNIQYF.

This clone came up a few times. CDR3 nucleotide sequence: TGCGCCAGCAGCCTCTTGGGGGCGGTAGGGCAGCCCCAGCATTTT. This translates into CASSLLGAVGQPQHF. This rearrangement joins TRBV5-1 to TRBJ1-5, with D maybe TRBD1 (6 bases). Germline V gene lookup returns CDR1 SGHRS and CDR2 YFSETQ. Between the trimmed V and J ends, which lost 4 bases and 7 bases, there was a span of 18 bases. The CDR3 length is 15 residues. Combining the CDR3 with reference TRBV5-1 and TRBJ1-5 gives the whole variable domain KAGVTQTPRYLIKTRGQQVTLSCSPISGHRSVSWYQQTPGQGLQFLFEYFSETQRNKGNFPGRFSGRQFSNSRSEMNVSTLELGDSALYLCASSLLGAVGQPQHFGDGTRLSIL.

The chain couples TRBV19 to TRBJ1-5; D unclear. The V gene's germline CDR1 is LNHDA and CDR2 SQIVND (reference sequence). The CDR3 length is 16 residues. V gave up 3 bases and J gave up 0 bases, with 12 bases separating them. CDR3 amino acids: CASSMGTWDSNQPQHF. CDR3 in DNA: TGTGCCAGTAGTATGGGCACGTGGGATAGCAATCAGCCCCAGCATTTT.

This chain uses TRBV5-1 with TRBJ1-4, with a tentative D call TRBD1 (5 bases). CDR3 length equals 13 residues. Germline lookup yields CDR1 SGHRS and CDR2 YFSETQ. Between the trimmed V and J ends, which lost 4 bases and 7 bases, there was a span of 11 bases. The chain's CDR3 is CASSRGRGEKLFF. CDR3 DNA: TGCGCCAGCAGCAGGGGCCGAGGTGAAAAACTGTTTTTT.

The V call is TRBV7-8, the J call TRBJ2-1, with TRBD2 matching 10 bases. CDR1 is SGHVS, CDR2 FQNEAQ, per germline. V shed 2 bases and J 8 bases; nucleotides not matched to a gene: 6. The CDR3 runs to 15 residues. The CDR3, as DNA: TGTGCCAGCAGCTTACCTAGCGGGAGAGCCTATGAGCAGTTCTTC. This translates into CASSLPSGRAYEQFF.

The chain links TRBV27 to TRBJ2-1; no reliable D call. Germline V gene data show CDR1 as MNHEY and CDR2 as SMNVEV (reference sequence). The CDR3 contains 14 residues. The V end lost 4 bases, the J end lost 0 bases, and 7 bases lay between the germline ends. CDR3 sequence (DNA): TGTGCCAGCAGTTCCCACGTCTCCTACAATGAGCAGTTCTTC. Amino acids: CASSSHVSYNEQFF.

The chain is built from TRBV2 and TRBJ2-2, with no clear D. Germline loops: CDR1 SNHLY, CDR2 FYNNEI. V lost 1 base and J 0 bases, leaving 9 bases between the germline ends. The length of the CDR3 is 16 residues. DNA for the CDR3: TGTGCCAGCAGTGAAGGGCCACCGACGAACACCGGGGAGCTGTTTTTT. Residues: CASSEGPPTNTGELFF.

This chain joins TRBV7-2 and TRBJ1-4; TRBD1 agrees at 8 bases. This CDR3 comprises 15 residues. Trimming cost V 5 bases and J 8 bases; bases outside gene matches: 10. Looked up from germline, CDR1 is SGHTA and CDR2 is FQGNSA. Here the CDR3 reads CASSRVATGGEKLFF. The CDR3 nucleotides are TGTGCCAGCAGCCGCGTAGCTACAGGGGGAGAAAAACTGTTTTTT.

This clone showed up just once. The chain recombines TRBV19 with TRBJ2-7; 8 bases are shared with TRBD1. The CDR3 consists of 16 residues. Germline-derived CDR1 and CDR2 are LNHDA and SQIVND (reference sequence). Trimming removed 4 bases from V and 2 bases from J; junction bases left unmatched: 10. The DNA for the CDR3 is TGTGCCAGTAGTACCTCAGGGGGCAACGGCCCCTACGAGCAGTACTTC. It is translated as CASSTSGGNGPYEQYF.

This chain joins TRBV11-2 and TRBJ1-1, with D possibly matching TRBD1 (5 bases). This CDR3 comprises 12 residues. Trimming cost V 4 bases and J 8 bases, with 11 bases left between them. Germline V lookup: CDR1 SGHAT, CDR2 FQNNGV. The CDR3 nucleotides read TGTGCCAGCAGCTCGGGACCACAAGAAGCTTTCTTT. As protein: CASSSGPQEAFF. The full variable domain, completed using reference TRBV11-2 and TRBJ1-1, is EAGVAQSPRYKIIEKRQSVAFWCNPISGHATLYWYQQILGQGPKLLIQFQNNGVVDDSQLPKDRFSAERLKGVDSTLKIQPAKLEDSAVYLCASSSGPQEAFFGQGTRLTVV.